Sequencing of this T cell receptor (beta chain) was carried out in a study of cytomegalovirus exposure and HLA in healthy donors. Whole-study findings and limits: CMV serostatus alone was available as immune exposure information. In vitro data verified a few CMV-associated chains as specific for CMV antigens.

On this clone itself: Its antigen is as yet unknown. Its ends do not fully match the called genes, so a read error is possible.

Primers included in the PCR were 60 Vbeta and 13 Jbeta primers. The protocol was immunoSEQ multiplex PCR, while the TCRdb copy is restricted to in-frame clones and leaves out a portion. The data hold approximately 170,000 clones, with around 85% observed a single time. The CDR3 loop spans 12 amino acids. From germline, CDR1 is SGHDN and CDR2 FVKESK. The source is a boy younger than 10 in good health and CMV-seronegative. V usage is TRBV14 and J usage is TRBJ1-2, with 7 bases lining up with TRBD1. Sequences were obtained from PBMCs. The CDR3 DNA is TGTGCCAGCAGCCACAGGGACAGACAACCCTTCTTC. Translated, it gives CASSHRDRQPFF.